This TCR beta chain appears in the sequencing data of a study of T cells in lung cancer brain metastases (dated by TCRdb to between 2017 and 2018). Background on the whole study: Of the 20 patients, more than 15 had a history of tobacco use, with a median of roughly 38 pack-years. Of the roughly 20 patients, eighteen received no interval therapy between resection of the primary and resection of the metastasis. The primary and brain metastasis specimens were acquired a median of roughly 46 weeks apart. In this study, the TCR beta CDR3 repertoires of fully resected primary non-small cell lung cancers were compared with those of paired brain metastases. The cohort comprised some 20 patients contributing approximately 40 specimens, one primary lung lesion and one brain metastasis each. Of the patients, fewer than 13 were female and 8 or 9 were male, and their median age at first diagnosis was 55 to 60 years. DNA integrity number averaged approximately 4 in both primary and metastatic specimens, with no significant difference between sites.

Patients had resection for either synchronous oligometastatic disease or delayed recurrence of a solitary brain metastasis. To avoid including cancers other than NSCLC, any patient with a history of multiple malignancies was excluded. Tumor areas were macrodissected from roughly 5 deparaffinized roughly 10 um unstained sections under guidance from marked H&E slides. All specimens were fixed in formalin and embedded in paraffin (FFPE). Genomic DNA was extracted using the AllPrep DNA/RNA FFPE Kit. Of note for this clone: The target of this receptor is not known. Base qualities were left out, and no much larger clone turns up one base away.

The study at large found these results: Most clones were found to be lesion-specific, and limited overlap was observed between paired lesions (mean Morisita index about 0.21). DNA fragmentation in the FFPE samples may have kept the complete infiltrating T cell repertoire from being retrieved. The study could not control for the effects of preoperative corticosteroids on T cell infiltration in brain metastases. The ten most abundant clones made up a significantly larger repertoire fraction in brain metastases than primaries, suggesting clonal expansion. Significantly fewer unique productive clones were found in brain metastases than in paired primaries (median around 1,500 versus 5,000).

CDR1 and CDR2 are read off the germline V gene as SGHAT and FQNNGV. The CDR3 runs 15 residues from the cysteine to the phenylalanine. This entry keeps only the CDR3 DNA: 45 bases, framed from base 1. The V end gives up 8 bases and the J end 6 bases, leaving 11 bases in the junction not matched to a gene. Between roughly 2 and 4.92 ug genomic DNA was input per sample, with paired samples receiving equal DNA input. TCR beta libraries were constructed with the immunoSEQ hsTCRbeta Kit, with multiplexed V and J gene primers used across two PCR steps. The pooled libraries, together with positive and negative controls, were sequenced on an Illumina MiSeq running a 100-cycle paired-end protocol. On the study's bioinformatics: The immunoSEQ vendor processed the raw data into normalized, annotated TCR beta repertoire reports. Richness was defined as the number of unique clones by nucleotide sequence, and the iChao1 and Efron-Thisted estimators were used to extrapolate total richness. Pielou's evenness, Simpson's index, top-ten clone proportional abundance, and Morisita overlap index were used to characterize and compare paired lesions. Imported from immuneACCESS, the table was reduced by TCRdb to in-frame sequences with V and J called. These copies leave out some clones; in studies compared against another copy, an unresolved V gene accounts for under half, and the cause of the remainder is not known. V and J calls and clone size come straight from that table; D and trimming were deduced from the DNA. The sample has approximately 2,000 clones on record, 80% to 90% of them singletons. The top ten clones comprise 4.1% of the sample.

The TCR comes from a woman in her forties or fifties with non-small cell lung cancer that had spread to the brain. Sequencing used tumor tissue from a brain metastasis. The cell subset or site label corresponds to: paired resected brain metastasis. Here the chain combines TRBV11-2 and TRBJ1-3, with 9 junctional bases fitting TRBD1. CDR3 region: CASASPGQGVNTIYF. The DNA is as follows: TGTGCCAGCGCCAGCCCGGGACAGGGAGTAAACACCATATATTTT.